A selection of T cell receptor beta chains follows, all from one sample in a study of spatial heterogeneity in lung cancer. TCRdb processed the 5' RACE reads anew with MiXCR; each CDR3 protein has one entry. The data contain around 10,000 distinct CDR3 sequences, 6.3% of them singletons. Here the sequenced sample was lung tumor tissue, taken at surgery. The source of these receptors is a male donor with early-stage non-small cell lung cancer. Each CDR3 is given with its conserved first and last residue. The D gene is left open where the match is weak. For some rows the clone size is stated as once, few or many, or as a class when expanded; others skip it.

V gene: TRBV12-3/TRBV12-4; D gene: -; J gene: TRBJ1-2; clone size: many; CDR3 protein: CASSLGPQDYGYTF; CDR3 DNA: TGTGCCAGCAGCCTGGGACCGCAGGACTATGGCTACACCTTC
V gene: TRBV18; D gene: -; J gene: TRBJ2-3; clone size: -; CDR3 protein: CASSPSQFLPQEDTQYF; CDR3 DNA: TGTGCCAGCTCACCATCCCAGTTTCTACCCCAAGAAGATACGCAGTATTTT
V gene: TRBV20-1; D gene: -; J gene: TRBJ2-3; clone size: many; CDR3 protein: CSARLAGLTDTQYF; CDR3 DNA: TGCAGTGCTAGATTGGCAGGGTTGACAGATACGCAGTATTTT
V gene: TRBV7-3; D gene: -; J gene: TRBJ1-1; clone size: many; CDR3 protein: CASSYQRGTEAFF; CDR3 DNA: TGTGCCAGCAGCTACCAAAGGGGCACTGAAGCTTTCTTT
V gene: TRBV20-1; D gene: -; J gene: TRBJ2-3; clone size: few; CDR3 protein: CSATSYLGTDTQYF; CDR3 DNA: TGCAGTGCTACATCATACCTGGGAACAGATACGCAGTATTTT
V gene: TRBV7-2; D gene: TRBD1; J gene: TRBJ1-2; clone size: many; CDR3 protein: CASSLEGTQGAGGYTF; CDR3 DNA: TGTGCCAGCAGCTTAGAGGGAACACAGGGGGCGGGTGGCTACACCTTC
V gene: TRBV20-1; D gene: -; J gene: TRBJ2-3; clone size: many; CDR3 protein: CSARGREGDVDTQYF; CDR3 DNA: TGCAGTGCTAGAGGGAGGGAGGGGGACGTCGATACGCAGTATTTT
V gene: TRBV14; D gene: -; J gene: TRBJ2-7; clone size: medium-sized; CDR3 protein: CASSQGHGATYEQYF; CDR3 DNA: TGTGCCAGCAGCCAAGGACACGGGGCCACATACGAGCAGTACTTC
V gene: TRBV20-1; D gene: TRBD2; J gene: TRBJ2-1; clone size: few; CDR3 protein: CSASLTSGGASEQFF; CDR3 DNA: TGCAGTGCTTCCTTAACTAGCGGGGGGGCCAGTGAGCAGTTCTTC
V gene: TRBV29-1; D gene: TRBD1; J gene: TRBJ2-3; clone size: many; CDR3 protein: CSVKTGTGDADTQYF; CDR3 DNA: TGCAGCGTAAAAACCGGGACAGGGGACGCAGATACGCAGTATTTT
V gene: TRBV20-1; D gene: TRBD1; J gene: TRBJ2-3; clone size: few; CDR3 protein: CSGGTGGSTQYF; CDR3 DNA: TGCAGTGGAGGGACAGGGGGCAGTACGCAGTATTTT
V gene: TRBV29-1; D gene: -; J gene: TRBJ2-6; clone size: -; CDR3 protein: CSVFTFGANVLTF; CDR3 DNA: TGCAGCGTTTTTACGTTTGGGGCCAACGTCCTGACTTTC
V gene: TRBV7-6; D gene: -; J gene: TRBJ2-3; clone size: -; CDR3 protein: CASSLGTGTDTQYF; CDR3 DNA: TGTGCCAGCAGTCTTGGAACTGGCACAGATACGCAGTATTTT
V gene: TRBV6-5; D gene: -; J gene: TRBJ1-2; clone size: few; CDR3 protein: CASRRRERFIGYTF; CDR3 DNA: TGTGCCAGTCGCCGCAGGGAGCGGTTCATTGGCTACACCTTC
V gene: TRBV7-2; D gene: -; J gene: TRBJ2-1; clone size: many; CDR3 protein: CASSLVGVTDEQFF; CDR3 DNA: TGTGCCAGCAGCTTAGTTGGTGTCACGGATGAGCAGTTCTTC
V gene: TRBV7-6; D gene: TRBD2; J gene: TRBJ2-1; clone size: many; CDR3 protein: CASSPLAGGRSEQFF; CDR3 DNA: TGTGCCAGCAGCCCCCTAGCGGGGGGCAGAAGTGAGCAGTTCTTC
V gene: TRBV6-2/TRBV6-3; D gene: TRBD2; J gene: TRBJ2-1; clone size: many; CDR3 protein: CASSYKPGLVISHEQFF; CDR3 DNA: TGTGCCAGCAGTTACAAGCCGGGACTAGTAATTAGCCATGAGCAGTTCTTC
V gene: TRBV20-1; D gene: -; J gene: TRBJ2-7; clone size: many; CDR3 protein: CSAMDRRNYEQYF; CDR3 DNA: TGCAGTGCTATGGACAGACGAAACTACGAGCAGTACTTC
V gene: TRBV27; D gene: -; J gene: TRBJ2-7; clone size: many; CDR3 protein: CASSLQGPAYEQYF; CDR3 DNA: TGTGCCAGCAGTTTACAGGGTCCCGCCTACGAGCAGTACTTC
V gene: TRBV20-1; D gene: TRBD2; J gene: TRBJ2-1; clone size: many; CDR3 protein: CSARDNLLAGVYNEQFF; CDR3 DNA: TGCAGTGCTAGAGATAACCTACTAGCGGGGGTCTACAATGAGCAGTTCTTC
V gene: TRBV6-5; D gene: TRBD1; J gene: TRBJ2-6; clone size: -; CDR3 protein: CASSLTGVGHSGANVLTF; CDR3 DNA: TGTGCCAGCAGCCTGACAGGGGTCGGACACTCTGGGGCCAACGTCCTGACTTTC
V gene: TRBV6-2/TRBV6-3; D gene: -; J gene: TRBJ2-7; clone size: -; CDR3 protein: CASSMAGAVKFFYEQYF; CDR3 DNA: TGTGCCAGCAGTATGGCCGGGGCAGTCAAATTCTTCTACGAGCAGTACTTC
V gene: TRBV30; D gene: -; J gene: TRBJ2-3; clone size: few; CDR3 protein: CAWSLGRETDTQYF; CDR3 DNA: TGTGCCTGGAGTCTCGGCAGGGAGACAGATACGCAGTATTTT
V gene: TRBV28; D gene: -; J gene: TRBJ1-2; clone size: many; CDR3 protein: CASSFFLTERAYGYTF; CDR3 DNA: TGTGCCAGCAGCTTCTTCTTGACAGAGAGGGCTTATGGCTACACCTTC
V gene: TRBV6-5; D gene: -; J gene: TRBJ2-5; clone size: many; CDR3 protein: CASSRRGQETQYF; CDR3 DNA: TGTGCCAGCAGCCGTCGGGGGCAAGAGACCCAGTACTTC
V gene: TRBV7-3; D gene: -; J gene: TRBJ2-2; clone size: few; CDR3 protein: CASSLAQGSTGELFF; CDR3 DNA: TGTGCCAGCAGCTTAGCTCAGGGGAGCACCGGGGAGCTGTTTTTT
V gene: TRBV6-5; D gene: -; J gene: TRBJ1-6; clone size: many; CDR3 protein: CASSYSSTTYNSPLHF; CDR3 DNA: TGTGCCAGCAGTTACTCGAGCACAACCTATAATTCACCCCTCCACTTT
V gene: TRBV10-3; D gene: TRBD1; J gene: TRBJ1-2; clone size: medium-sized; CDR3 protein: CAVQGQGGYGYTF; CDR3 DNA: TGTGCCGTACAGGGACAGGGTGGCTATGGCTACACCTTC
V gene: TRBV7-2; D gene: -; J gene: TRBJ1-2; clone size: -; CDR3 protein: CASSGTARNYGYTF; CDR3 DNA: TGTGCCAGCAGCGGTACAGCCCGTAACTATGGCTACACCTTC
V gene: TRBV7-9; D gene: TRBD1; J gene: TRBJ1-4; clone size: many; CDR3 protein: CASSSWLGTGDEKLFF; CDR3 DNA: TGTGCCAGCAGCTCTTGGCTAGGGACAGGGGACGAAAAACTGTTTTTT
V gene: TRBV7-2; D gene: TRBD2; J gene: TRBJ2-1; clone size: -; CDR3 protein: CASSNLAGGPYNEQFF; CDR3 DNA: TGTGCCAGCAGCAACTTAGCGGGGGGGCCCTACAATGAGCAGTTCTTC
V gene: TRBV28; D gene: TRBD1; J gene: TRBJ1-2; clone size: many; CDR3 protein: CASSLDRGGLTNYGYTF; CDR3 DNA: TGTGCCAGCAGTTTAGACAGGGGGGGCCTTACTAACTATGGCTACACCTTC
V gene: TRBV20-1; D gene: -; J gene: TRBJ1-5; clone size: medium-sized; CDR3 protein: CSARDPRRGDYSNQPQHF; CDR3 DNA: TGCAGTGCTAGAGATCCGCGCAGGGGCGATTATAGCAATCAGCCCCAGCATTTT
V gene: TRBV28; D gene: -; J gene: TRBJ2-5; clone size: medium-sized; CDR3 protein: CASSFPGSRWGHESETQYF; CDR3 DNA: TGTGCCAGCAGTTTTCCCGGGAGCAGGTGGGGACACGAGTCGGAGACCCAGTACTTC
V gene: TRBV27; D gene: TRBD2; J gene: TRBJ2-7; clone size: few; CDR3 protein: CASSPPRTSGGYEQYF; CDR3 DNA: TGTGCCAGCAGTCCCCCGAGGACTAGCGGGGGTTACGAGCAGTACTTC
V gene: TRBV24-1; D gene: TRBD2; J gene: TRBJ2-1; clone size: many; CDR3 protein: CATLLRTSGGASNEQFF; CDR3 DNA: TGTGCCACCCTGCTTAGGACTAGCGGGGGGGCGTCGAATGAGCAGTTCTTC